This T cell receptor beta chain was sequenced for a study of T-cell reconstitution after alpha-beta-depleted transplantation in children. Study-wide points: Several hundred expanded graft clones reportedly were the source of alpha-beta T cells about two months after transplant. After one year, T-cell counts and TCRbeta diversity mostly came from new T cells. Some patients showed high day-60 TCRbeta diversity, which derived from surviving recipient T cells and thymic progenitors.

This clonotype was seen a few times. What it recognizes is unknown. Unique molecular identifiers were incorporated when the TCRbeta library was constructed. TCRdb itself ran the PCR reads through MiXCR, one entry per CDR3 protein. Of 200,000 to 250,000 distinct CDR3 sequences listed, over 20% are singletons. The CDR3 sequence is 14 residues long. CDR1 and CDR2 (germline): LGHNA, YNFKEQ. V lost 7 bases to trimming and J lost 5 bases; unmatched junction nucleotides: 11. This clonotype was sampled from a girl aged 2-10 years with Fanconi anemia, due to receive a stem cell transplant. The sample consisted of PBMCs, taken before TCRalphabeta/CD19-depleted stem cell transplant. This chain joins TRBV4-2 and TRBJ2-7; 7 nucleotides align to TRBD2. The CDR3 nucleotides read TGTGCCAGCACTTTTAGCGGGTCCTACGACGAGCAGTACTTC. It codes for CASTFSGSYDEQYF.